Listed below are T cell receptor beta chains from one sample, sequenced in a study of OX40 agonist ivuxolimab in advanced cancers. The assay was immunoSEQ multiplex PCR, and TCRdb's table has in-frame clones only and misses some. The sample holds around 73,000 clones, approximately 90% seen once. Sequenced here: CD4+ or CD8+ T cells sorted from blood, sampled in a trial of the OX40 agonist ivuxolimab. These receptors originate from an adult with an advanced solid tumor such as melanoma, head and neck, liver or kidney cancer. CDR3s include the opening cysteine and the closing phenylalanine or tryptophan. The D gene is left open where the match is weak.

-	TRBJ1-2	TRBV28	TGTGCCAGCAGTTCCGGACAGTCGAAACTTTATGGCTACACCTTC	CASSSGQSKLYGYTF
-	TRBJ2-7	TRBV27	TGTGCCAGCAGTTCCCCTGACAAGCTATCCTACGAGCAGTACTTC	CASSSPDKLSYEQYF
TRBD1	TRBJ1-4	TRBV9	TGTGCCAGCAGCGTAGGACCAGGGGGACCACTCGCTGCTAATGAAAAACTGTTTTTT	CASSVGPGGPLAANEKLFF
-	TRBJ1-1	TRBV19	TGTGCCAGTAGTATGGTATCGGGGACTGAAGCTTTCTTT	CASSMVSGTEAFF
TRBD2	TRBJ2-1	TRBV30	TGTGCCTGGAGCGCCCTGACTAGCGGGAGGTGGAATGAGCAGTTCTTC	CAWSALTSGRWNEQFF
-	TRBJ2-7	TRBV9	TGTGCCAGCAGCGTCGTCTACGAGCAGTACTTC	CASSVVYEQYF
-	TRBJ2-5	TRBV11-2	TGTGCCAGCAGCTTAGATCCCGCCCCCCAAGAGACCCAGTACTTC	CASSLDPAPQETQYF
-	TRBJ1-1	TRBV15	TGTGCCACCAGCACTCGAGGAATGGGAAGTGCTTTCTTT	CATSTRGMGSAFF
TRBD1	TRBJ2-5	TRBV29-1	TGCAGCGGCCTGACAGGACAGGGAGAGACCCAGTACTTC	CSGLTGQGETQYF
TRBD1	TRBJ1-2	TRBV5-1	TGCGCCAGCAGCTCCGGGACAGCAAACTATGGCTACACCTTC	CASSSGTANYGYTF
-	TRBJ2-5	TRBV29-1	TGCAGCGTTGAAGGGAGGGGGGGCGGAGAAGAGACCCAGTACTTC	CSVEGRGGGEETQYF
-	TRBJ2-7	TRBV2	TGTGCCAGTGGGGAGTACGAGCAGTACTTC	CASGEYEQYF
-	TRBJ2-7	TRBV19	TGTGCCAGTAGTATTCCTAATTCCTACGAGCAGTACTTC	CASSIPNSYEQYF